The 27 T cell receptor beta chains in this list originate from one sample, sequenced in a study of blood T cell repertoires in COVID-19. Profiling relied on immunoSEQ multiplex PCR, and the TCRdb table lists in-frame clones only, not all of them. Among fewer than 150,000 clones listed, approximately 85% were seen once. Sample: peripheral blood. The receptors stem from a human donor in a cohort sampled during active COVID-19.

Points on this clone: This sample includes further DNA sequences coding for the same CDR3. The chain combines TRBV29-1 with TRBJ2-7; possibly TRBD2 for D (6 bases). The ends were cut back, 6 bases at V and 0 bases at J, with 9 bases in the middle. The CDR3 extends over 12 amino acids. Germline V gives CDR1 SQVTM, CDR2 ANQGSEA. The CDR3 DNA reads TGCAGCGTGGAGGGGAGCTCCTACGAGCAGTACTTC. As protein: CSVEGSSYEQYF.

CDR3 residues: CASSEGQGNEKLFF. The CDR3 DNA follows: TGTGCCAGCAGTGAGGGACAGGGAAATGAAAAACTGTTTTTT. The chain uses TRBV2 and TRBJ1-4; 9 bases match TRBD1. The germline V gene has CDR1 SNHLY and CDR2 FYNNEI. CDR3 size: 14 residues. Losses at the gene ends were 3 bases for V and 5 bases for J; bases not matched to a gene: 1.

The chain carries TRBV5-1 and TRBJ2-2; 7 positions match TRBD2. Trimming removed 4 bases from V and 6 bases from J; junction bases left unmatched: 3. Germline V gene data show CDR1 as SGHRS and CDR2 as YFSETQ. This CDR3 spans 13 amino acids. CDR3 coding DNA: TGCGCCAGCAGCATTGGGGGGGCCGGGGAGCTGTTTTTT. Amino acids: CASSIGGAGELFF.

The chain links TRBV20-1 to TRBJ2-5; D possibly corresponds to TRBD2 (7 bases). Trimming shortened V by 3 bases and J by 5 bases, and 16 bases separated the two germline ends. CDR1 is DFQATT and CDR2 is SNEGSKA in the germline V gene (reference sequence). This CDR3 comprises 14 residues. CDR3 sequence: CSASEGGQYETQYF. CDR3 DNA: TGCAGTGCTAGTGAGGGGGGGCAATACGAGACCCAGTACTTC.

V and J are TRBV19 and TRBJ2-3, with D possibly being TRBD1 (6 bases). Germline V gene lookup returns CDR1 LNHDA and CDR2 SQIVND (reference sequence). The CDR3 has 15 amino acids. Trimming left V 5 bases short and J 1 base short, with 13 bases between. CDR3 loop: CASSQGGPGTDTQYF. CDR3 coding DNA: TGTGCCAGTAGTCAAGGGGGTCCTGGCACAGATACGCAGTATTTT.

The V call is TRBV7-6, the J call TRBJ2-1; a weak D match, TRBD2 (5 bases). The CDR3 is made up of 19 amino acids. From germline, CDR1 is SGHVS and CDR2 FNYEAQ. Trimming cost V 2 bases and J 0 bases, with 20 bases left between them. The CDR3 region has the DNA TGTGCCAGCAGCTTAAAATACCAGGAGGAAAAATCCTCCTACAATGAGCAGTTCTTC. It encodes CASSLKYQEEKSSYNEQFF.

The J gene is TRBJ1-2, the V gene TRBV5-1, with D possibly matching TRBD1 (5 bases). Germline V gene sequence: CDR1 SGHRS, CDR2 YFSETQ. The ends were cut back, 4 bases at V and 3 bases at J, with 19 bases in the middle. CDR3 length: 16 residues. The CDR3 DNA reads as TGCGCCAGCAGCCCTGATGGGGGGGTGCCCCACTATGGCTACACCTTC. It specifies CASSPDGGVPHYGYTF.

The chain recombines TRBV19 with TRBJ1-2; the D is unclear. Per the germline V gene, CDR1 is LNHDA and CDR2 is SQIVND (reference sequence). This CDR3 has 12 residues. The V and J ends lost 8 bases and 6 bases respectively, with 13 bases between them. The CDR3, as DNA: TGTGCCAGTGCGGCAGTCAGCAATGGCTACACCTTC. Amino acid sequence: CASAAVSNGYTF.

The chain employs TRBV10-3 and TRBJ2-3; D perhaps matches TRBD1 (6 bases). The V and J ends lost 2 bases and 6 bases respectively, with 21 bases between them. CDR1 and CDR2 from the germline V gene are ENHRY and SYGVKD. The CDR3 has 17 residues. CDR3 residues: CAISEPSTGSLGDTQYF. DNA of the CDR3: TGTGCCATCAGTGAGCCCTCAACAGGGTCGCTCGGGGATACGCAGTATTTT.

The rearrangement uses TRBV7-8 and TRBJ1-5; 7 nucleotides align to TRBD1. This CDR3 is 13 amino acids long. Per the germline V gene, CDR1 is SGHVS and CDR2 is FQNEAQ. V gave up 4 bases and J gave up 5 bases; unmatched junction bases: 2. The CDR3 DNA reads TGTGCCAGCAGCTCCCAGGGGGATCAGCCCCAGCATTTT. Amino acid sequence: CASSSQGDQPQHF.

The chain joins TRBV5-1 to TRBJ2-3; perhaps TRBD1 as D (6 bases). From germline, CDR1 is SGHRS and CDR2 YFSETQ. The V end lost 6 bases, the J end lost 0 bases, and 11 bases lay between the germline ends. This CDR3 region has 14 residues. This chain's CDR3 is CASTRGSSTDTQYF. CDR3 bases: TGCGCCAGCACGAGGGGGTCTAGCACAGATACGCAGTATTTT.

The chain carries TRBV10-1 and TRBJ1-1, with 8 bases identical to TRBD1. The J segment lost 6 bases and the V segment lost 0 bases, leaving 9 bases of the junction unmatched. Germline CDR1 is WNHNN and CDR2 is SYGVQD (reference sequence). The CDR3 loop spans 16 amino acids. CDR3 DNA sequence: TGCGCCAGCAGTGAGTCGATCGGACAGGGATTCTCTGAAGCTTTCTTT. Translated, it gives CASSESIGQGFSEAFF.

The chain employs TRBV27 and TRBJ1-2; TRBD1 aligns across 9 bases. Germline V gene data show CDR1 as MNHEY and CDR2 as SMNVEV (reference sequence). J lost 2 bases, V lost 6 bases, and 4 bases had no gene match. The CDR3 has 14 amino acids. CDR3 in amino acids: CASRRQGGNYGYTF. The CDR3 DNA sequence: TGTGCCAGCAGAAGACAGGGGGGAAACTATGGCTACACCTTC.

The chain is built from TRBV5-5 and TRBJ1-3, with 9 bases identical to TRBD1. The J segment lost 1 base and the V segment lost 5 bases, leaving 4 bases of the junction unmatched. Germline V CDR1 and CDR2: SGHKS, YYEKEE (reference sequence). The CDR3 covers 15 residues. CDR3 sequence (DNA): TGTGCCAGCAGTCCGGACAGGGGTTCTGGAAACACCATATATTTT. It codes for CASSPDRGSGNTIYF.

This chain links TRBV5-1 with TRBJ2-3; 14 bases are shared with TRBD2. In germline, CDR1 is SGHRS, CDR2 YFSETQ. Trimming at V came to 0 bases and at J to 3 bases, leaving 3 bases not matched to a gene. The CDR3 is 17 amino acids. CDR3 region: CASSLGLAGGATDTQYF. CDR3 DNA: TGCGCCAGCAGCTTGGGACTAGCGGGGGGGGCGACAGATACGCAGTATTTT.

The V call is TRBV5-5, the J call TRBJ2-4; perhaps TRBD1 as D (6 bases). The V end was cut by 4 bases, the J end by 7 bases, with 12 bases between. The CDR3 sequence is 13 residues long. Germline CDR1 reads SGHKS; CDR2 reads YYEKEE (reference sequence). The chain's CDR3 is CASSKAGENIQYF. CDR3 nucleotide sequence: TGTGCCAGCAGCAAGGCAGGGGAGAACATTCAGTACTTC.

The chain recombines TRBV19 with TRBJ1-2; D may be TRBD1 (6 bases). Between the trimmed V and J ends, which lost 3 bases and 12 bases, there was a span of 17 bases. Germline assignment: CDR1 LNHDA and CDR2 SQIVND (reference sequence). This CDR3 contains 13 residues. For the CDR3, the DNA is TGTGCCAGTAGTATGGGGGCGAGTCGGGGACACACCTTC. It is translated as CASSMGASRGHTF.

In regard to this clone: One end of the junction varies from germline; a read error may be responsible. V is TRBV24-1 and J is TRBJ1-2, with 10 bases aligning to TRBD1. The CDR3 extends over 15 amino acids. From germline, CDR1 is KGHDR and CDR2 SFDVKD. The CDR3 sequence: CANSVRQGAIYGYTF. In DNA, the CDR3 is TGTGCCAACAGTGTGCGACAGGGGGCGATCTATGGCTACACCTTC.

The V gene is TRBV6-1, the J gene TRBJ2-7; 8 nucleotides match TRBD1. CDR3 length: 15 residues. CDR1 and CDR2 from the germline V gene are MNHNS and SASEGT. The V gene end was trimmed by 0 bases and the J gene end by 5 bases; junction bases not matched to a gene: 6. CDR3 nucleotide sequence: TGTGCCAGCAGTGAAGCTGGCAGGGGGCCCAACGAGCAGTACTTC. Protein: CASSEAGRGPNEQYF.

The genes are TRBV2 and TRBJ1-4; TRBD1 agrees at 8 bases. CDR3 size: 16 residues. The V gene's germline CDR1 is SNHLY and CDR2 FYNNEI. J gave up 1 base and V 4 bases, and 5 bases lay outside the gene matches. CDR3 nucleotides: TGTGCCAGCAGTGGACAGGGGCTCTTAACTAATGAAAAACTGTTTTTT. It codes for CASSGQGLLTNEKLFF.

V usage is TRBV7-8 and J usage is TRBJ1-1, with no clear D. The V end was cut by 4 bases, the J end by 0 bases, with 12 bases between. CDR3 size: 15 residues. Per the germline V gene, CDR1 is SGHVS and CDR2 is FQNEAQ. Written as DNA, the CDR3 is TGTGCCAGCAGCTCCCAGGCATTTATGAACACTGAAGCTTTCTTT. It specifies CASSSQAFMNTEAFF.

The rearrangement links TRBV3-1 (or the pseudogene TRBV3-2) to TRBJ1-1, with TRBD1 identical over 10 bases. The V segment lost 4 bases and the J segment 1 base; nucleotides outside the gene matches: 6. Germline values: CDR1 LGHDT, CDR2 YNNKEL (reference sequence). The CDR3 has 16 amino acids. CDR3 protein: CASSPGTGVWNTEAFF. The CDR3 DNA reads as TGTGCCAGCAGCCCCGGGACAGGGGTTTGGAACACTGAAGCTTTCTTT.

Here the CDR3 reads CASSQGFSRAQYF. Written as DNA, the CDR3 is TGTGCCAGCAGCCAAGGGTTCTCCAGGGCCCAGTACTTC. This rearrangement joins TRBV14 to TRBJ2-7; a weak D match, TRBD1 (5 bases). Deletions cut 1 base from V and 10 bases from J, with 14 bases between. This CDR3 region has 13 residues. Germline CDR1 and CDR2: SGHDN and FVKESK.

The rearrangement links TRBV6-2 or TRBV6-3 to TRBJ2-1; TRBD2 matches 7 bases. V lost 5 bases to trimming and J lost 1 base; unmatched junction nucleotides: 23. The germline CDR1 and CDR2 sequences are MNHEY and SVGEGT. The CDR3 consists of 21 residues. CDR3 sequence (DNA): TGTGCCAGCAGTCCCCTCTTCGGCGGGAGCCCTAAGGTCGGGTCCTACAATGAGCAGTTCTTC. This encodes CASSPLFGGSPKVGSYNEQFF.

This chain uses TRBV7-9 with TRBJ1-2; a weak D match, TRBD1 (5 bases). The CDR3 totals 15 residues. CDR1 SEHNR and CDR2 FQNEAQ come from the germline V gene (reference sequence). Trimming shortened V by 4 bases and J by 4 bases, and 16 bases separated the two germline ends. The CDR3 loop reads CASSSPAPGGYGYTF. The CDR3, as DNA: TGTGCCAGCAGCTCCCCGGCCCCCGGGGGCTATGGCTACACCTTC.

The CDR3 nucleotides read TGTGCCAGTAGTTCAGGGTGGGGTGAAAAACTGTTTTTT. It encodes CASSSGWGEKLFF. The V call is TRBV19, the J call TRBJ1-4; perhaps TRBD1 as D (5 bases). The CDR3 totals 13 residues. Trimming removed 5 bases at V and 7 bases at J, with 11 bases between. CDR1 and CDR2 (germline): LNHDA, SQIVND (reference sequence).

The V call is TRBV28, the J call TRBJ2-3, with 8 bases lining up with TRBD2. V was clipped by 5 bases and J by 4 bases; unmatched bases: 5. The CDR3 contains 14 residues. Germline V gene sequence: CDR1 MDHEN, CDR2 SYDVKM. Here the CDR3 DNA reads TGTGCCAGCAGTCGCGGGGGGACTTCAGATACGCAGTATTTT. Translating it yields CASSRGGTSDTQYF.